These 32 T cell receptor beta chains share one sample of origin, sequenced in a study of T cells in women clearing cervical HPV infection. TCRdb keeps only in-frame clones here, not all; method: immunoSEQ multiplex PCR. This sample's table reports 20,000 to 25,000 clones. Sequencing was done on a sample of blood buffy coat. These receptors were taken from a woman aged 18 to 75 with a cervical HPV16 infection that either progressed to CIN3+ or cleared (not recorded which).

For this clone: The read terminates 3 residues ahead of where the CDR3 ends, so the germline J gene completes it. The identical CDR3 is also encoded by other nucleotide sequences in the sample. The chain is built from TRBV6-1 and TRBJ1-3, with D uncertain. Deletions cut 6 bases from V and 2 bases from J, with 17 bases between. Germline V lookup: CDR1 MNHNS, CDR2 SASEGT. There are 16 residues in the CDR3. The DNA read from the CDR3 is TGTGCCAGCAGCGAAATCGTTCCTAAACCTGGAAACACC. This sequence encodes CASSEIVPKPGNT. The whole CDR3 reads CASSEIVPKPGNTIYF.

As to this clone: The read terminates 3 residues before the CDR3 end, so the remaining end is supplied by the germline J gene. The rearrangement uses TRBV6-1 and TRBJ1-2, with D possibly matching TRBD1 (6 bases). The CDR3 spans 17 residues. Per the germline V gene, CDR1 is MNHNS and CDR2 is SASEGT. V gave up 0 bases and J gave up 0 bases, with 14 bases separating them. CDR3 amino acids: CASSEAGGALTNYGYTF. The CDR3 DNA, read in part, is TGTGCCAGCAGTGAAGCGGGGGGGGCCCTGACTAACTATGGC.

Points on this clone: The read halts 3 residues ahead of the CDR3 end, with the missing end drawn from the germline J gene. This rearrangement joins TRBV5-1 to TRBJ1-1; 10 nucleotides line up with TRBD1. This CDR3 has 17 residues. Trimming cost V 3 bases and J 4 bases; bases outside gene matches: 12. Germline-derived CDR1 and CDR2 are SGHRS and YFSETQ. The part of the CDR3 DNA that was read is TGCGCCAGCAGCTGGCGTCCAATCGGGACAGGGGTCACTGAA. Translation: CASSWRPIGTGVTE. The entire CDR3 sequence reads CASSWRPIGTGVTEAFF.

As for this clone: The read finishes 3 residues shy of the CDR3 end, and the germline J gene is used to complete it. The chain links TRBV6-1 to TRBJ2-7, with TRBD2 identical over 9 bases. J lost 1 base, V lost 1 base, and 14 bases had no gene match. Germline values: CDR1 MNHNS, CDR2 SASEGT. CDR3 length: 19 residues. The sequenced part of the CDR3 DNA is TGTGCCAGCAGTGAAGTTCCAGGGGCTAGCGGGACGATTTCCTACGAG. Translated, it gives CASSEVPGASGTISYE. The full CDR3 protein is CASSEVPGASGTISYEQYF.

Comment on this clone: The read falls 3 residues short of the CDR3 end, and the missing part is taken from the germline J gene. V usage is TRBV20-1 and J usage is TRBJ2-5, with 9 bases lining up with TRBD1. This CDR3 contains 12 residues. The V segment lost 6 bases and the J segment 5 bases; nucleotides outside the gene matches: 4. Germline CDR1 and CDR2: DFQATT and SNEGSKA (reference sequence). The CDR3: CSARQGGETQYF. CDR3 bases read: TGCAGTGCGCGACAGGGGGGGGAGACC.

In regard to this clone: Sequencing ends 3 residues short of the CDR3 end; the germline J gene provides the rest. The chain combines TRBV10-3 with TRBJ2-7, with D possibly matching TRBD1 (6 bases). V gave up 2 bases and J gave up 0 bases, with 26 bases separating them. CDR1 is ENHRY and CDR2 is SYGVKD in the germline V gene. The CDR3 is 20 amino acids. The CDR3 DNA, read in part, is TGTGCCATCAGTGAGCCAATTCACAATGGGGGCTCTCTTCGCTCCTACGAG. Amino acids: CAISEPIHNGGSLRSYE. The whole CDR3 region reads CAISEPIHNGGSLRSYEQYF.

Notes on this clone: The CDR3 is cut off 3 residues early in the read; its end comes from the germline J gene. V usage is TRBV5-1 and J usage is TRBJ1-1, with 9 bases matching TRBD1. This CDR3 has 14 amino acids. The V and J ends lost 6 bases and 2 bases, in that order; junction bases with no gene match: 5. Germline loops: CDR1 SGHRS, CDR2 YFSETQ. CDR3 bases read: TGCGCCAGCACCACACAGGGGGCAAACACTGAA. Its protein is CASTTQGANTE. The entire CDR3 protein reads CASTTQGANTEAFF.

In regard to this clone: The observed sequence ends 3 residues before the CDR3 terminus, with the missing tail filled in from the germline J gene. The chain uses TRBV6-4 and TRBJ1-1; D is perhaps TRBD1 (5 bases). V was pared by 6 bases and J by 3 bases, with 14 bases between. The germline V gene has CDR1 MRHNA and CDR2 SNTAGT. The CDR3 totals 14 residues. The covered CDR3 bases are TGTGCCAGCAGAAAACAGGAGACCTACACTGAA. Translating gives CASRKQETYTE. The CDR3 as a whole reads CASRKQETYTEAFF.

Comment on this clone: The CDR3 extends 3 residues past the end of the read, so its final part is completed from the germline J gene. The V call is TRBV18, the J call TRBJ2-4; 10 nucleotides agree with TRBD1. Trimming cost V 1 base and J 8 bases; bases outside gene matches: 2. Germline CDR1 and CDR2: KGHSH and LQKENI. The CDR3 totals 14 residues. The chain's CDR3 is CASSPRDRGDIQYF. The part of the CDR3 DNA that was read is TGTGCCAGCTCACCACGGGACAGGGGAGACATT.

On this clone: The missing CDR3 end, 3 residues past where the read stops, is filled in from the germline J gene. The chain carries TRBV4-1 and TRBJ2-5, with D perhaps matching TRBD2 (6 bases). The germline V gene encodes CDR1 MGHRA and CDR2 YSYEKL. With 8 bases removed from V and 2 bases from J, the gap between germline ends came to 9 bases. The CDR3 is 12 residues long. Partial CDR3 DNA: TGCGCCAGCCGGGGGATTCAAGAGACC. Protein sequence: CASRGIQET. The whole CDR3 reads CASRGIQETQYF.

On this clone itself: The CDR3 end lies 3 residues beyond the end of the read and is filled in from the germline J gene. This chain joins TRBV5-1 and TRBJ1-1; a possible D gene is TRBD1 (6 bases). The CDR3 is 15 residues long. V gave up 6 bases and J gave up 5 bases, with 20 bases separating them. Germline CDR1 SGHRS, CDR2 YFSETQ. Incomplete CDR3 DNA: TGCGCCAGCACCCCCGGCCCCGGACAGAGGACTGAA. Its protein product is CASTPGPGQRTE. The full CDR3 protein is CASTPGPGQRTEAFF.

As for this clone: The DNA ends 3 residues before the CDR3 does, and the rest of the CDR3 is filled in from the germline J gene. The V gene is TRBV30, the J gene TRBJ2-2; 8 positions agree with TRBD2. Germline CDR1 is GTSNPN and CDR2 is SVGIG (reference sequence). This CDR3 region has 12 residues. The CDR3 loop is CAWTPGLEALFF. CDR3 bases read: TGTGCCTGGACCCCGGGACTAGAGGCG.

Turning to this clone: The CDR3 extends 3 residues past the end of the read, so its final part is completed from the germline J gene. The chain recombines TRBV19 with TRBJ1-4; D might be TRBD1 (5 bases). This CDR3 has 16 residues. Germline V gene lookup returns CDR1 LNHDA and CDR2 SQIVND (reference sequence). Trimming took 4 bases from V and 0 from J, leaving 12 bases between them. The sequenced part of the CDR3 DNA is TGTGCCAGTAGTACCAGACAGCTAGCAACTAATGAAAAA. It yields the protein CASSTRQLATNEK. The full CDR3 is CASSTRQLATNEKLFF.

With respect to this clone: One junction end does not reproduce the germline sequence, and a read error may be involved. With the read ending 3 residues before the CDR3 end, the germline J gene is used to fill in that end. This chain connects TRBV5-1 to TRBJ2-3, with 9 nucleotides matching TRBD2. The CDR3 contains 14 residues. In germline, CDR1 is SGHRS, CDR2 YFSETQ. This CDR3 is CASSLGREGDAQYF. CDR3 DNA (partial): TGCGCCAGCAGCTTGGGGCGGGAGGGAGATGCG.

Worth noting for this clone: The read terminates 3 residues before the CDR3 end, so the remaining end is supplied by the germline J gene. The rearrangement uses TRBV6-1 and TRBJ2-6, with D possibly being TRBD1 (6 bases). This CDR3 contains 17 residues. Germline values: CDR1 MNHNS, CDR2 SASEGT. Deletions cut 2 bases from V and 4 bases from J, with 15 bases between. CDR3 bases read: TGTGCCAGCAGTGAAACTGGGGGCGATTTCGGGGCCAACGTC. This encodes CASSETGGDFGANV. The full CDR3 reads CASSETGGDFGANVLTF.

A word on this clone: The CDR3 is cut off 3 residues early in the read; its end comes from the germline J gene. This chain joins TRBV4-2 and TRBJ1-6; a possible D gene is TRBD1 (6 bases). In germline, CDR1 is LGHNA, CDR2 YNFKEQ. Trimming left V 3 bases short and J 8 bases short, with 17 bases between. This CDR3 is 16 amino acids long. Incomplete CDR3 DNA: TGTGCCAGCAGCCATCAAAAAACCAGACAGGATTCACCC. Protein sequence: CASSHQKTRQDSP. In full, the CDR3 reads CASSHQKTRQDSPLHF.

With regard to this clone: The read ends 3 residues early relative to the CDR3; the germline J gene fills the gap. V and J are TRBV11-3 and TRBJ2-5; D perhaps matches TRBD2 (6 bases). The CDR3 totals 13 residues. Germline values: CDR1 SGHNT, CDR2 YENEEA. V was trimmed by 4 bases and J by 4 bases, leaving 10 bases between them. The CDR3 loop is CASSYSGRETQYF. Partial CDR3 DNA: TGTGCCAGCAGCTATAGCGGCAGAGAGACC.

Details on this clone: The read terminates 3 residues before the CDR3 end, so the remaining end is supplied by the germline J gene. The chain is built from TRBV30 and TRBJ2-7, with no clear D. The germline CDR1 and CDR2 sequences are GTSNPN and SVGIG (reference sequence). CDR3 size: 14 residues. Trimming left V 3 bases short and J 6 bases short, with 18 bases between. The CDR3 bases that were read are TGTGCCTGGAGGTCGCCCTCCACGGTTGGCGAG. Protein: CAWRSPSTVGE. The entire CDR3 sequence reads CAWRSPSTVGEQYF.

Comment on this clone: The read terminates 3 residues before the CDR3 end, so the remaining end is supplied by the germline J gene. This chain connects TRBV18 to TRBJ1-2; no definite D call. The germline CDR1 and CDR2 sequences are KGHSH and LQKENI. The CDR3 runs to 15 residues. The CDR3 loop is CASSPPLAPAYDYTF. CDR3 bases read: TGTGCCAGCTCACCACCACTAGCGCCGGCCTACGAC.

As concerns this clone: The read gets to within 3 residues of the CDR3 end, and the germline J gene fills in the rest. The rearrangement joins TRBV7-2 to TRBJ1-1; 8 bases agree with TRBD1. CDR1 and CDR2 from the germline V gene are SGHTA and FQGNSA. This CDR3 contains 14 residues. Trimming cost V 5 bases and J 5 bases; bases outside gene matches: 7. The CDR3: CASSVVTGVTEAFF. CDR3 bases read: TGTGCCAGCAGCGTAGTGACAGGGGTAACTGAA.

With respect to this clone: The CDR3 goes on 3 residues after the read ends, and that part is filled in from the germline J gene. The chain carries TRBV2 and TRBJ1-4; the D gene is possibly TRBD1 (5 bases). V was pared by 3 bases and J by 4 bases, with 12 bases between. CDR3 length: 15 amino acids. CDR1 and CDR2 (germline): SNHLY, FYNNEI. The CDR3 bases that were read are TGTGCCAGCAGTGAGAGGAGACAGTATAATGAAAAA. Amino acid sequence: CASSERRQYNEK. The complete CDR3 sequence is CASSERRQYNEKLFF.

Concerning this clone itself: The read ends 3 residues shy of where the CDR3 ends; the end is completed using the germline J gene. The J gene is TRBJ1-2, the V gene TRBV11-3; 7 bases map to TRBD1. The CDR3 length is 15 residues. V lost 3 bases, J lost 6 bases, and 10 bases stayed unmatched. Germline V gene sequence: CDR1 SGHNT, CDR2 YENEEA. The CDR3 is CASSFKGANRHGYTF. CDR3 bases read: TGTGCCAGCAGCTTTAAGGGGGCGAATAGACATGGC.

In regard to this clone: The sequenced fragment ends 3 residues before the CDR3 boundary, so the rest is inferred from the germline J gene. This chain connects TRBV6-1 to TRBJ1-5; D unclear. Germline CDR1 MNHNS, CDR2 SASEGT. The CDR3 contains 15 residues. Deletions cut 2 bases from V and 0 bases from J, with 8 bases between. This CDR3 is CASSETYYSNQPQHF. The sequenced part of the CDR3 DNA is TGTGCCAGCAGTGAAACGTACTATAGCAATCAGCCC.

On this clone itself: The CDR3 is cut off 3 residues early in the read; its end comes from the germline J gene. The V call is TRBV5-1, the J call TRBJ1-3; 10 bases align to TRBD1. Germline V gene sequence: CDR1 SGHRS, CDR2 YFSETQ. V lost 4 bases and J lost 0; bases outside the gene matches: 4. The CDR3 length is 16 residues. Incomplete CDR3 DNA: TGCGCCAGCAGCAAGGGACAGGGGAGCTCTGGAAACACC. Amino acid sequence: CASSKGQGSSGNT. The full CDR3 protein reads CASSKGQGSSGNTIYF.

As for this clone: The sequence runs out 3 residues before the end of the CDR3; the remainder is reconstructed from the germline J gene. This sequence joins TRBV2 and TRBJ1-6, with 9 bases identical to TRBD1. The CDR3 consists of 17 residues. Germline values: CDR1 SNHLY, CDR2 FYNNEI. The V and J ends lost 5 bases and 4 bases, in that order; junction bases with no gene match: 9. CDR3 DNA (partial): TGTGCCAGCAGTTCCAACAGGGGGCAATTTTATAATTCACCC. Translation gives CASSSNRGQFYNSP. The complete CDR3 protein is CASSSNRGQFYNSPLHF.

The CDR3 is CASSRPKTGGVDTEAFF. The sequenced CDR3 bases are TGTGCCAGCAGTAGGCCGAAGACGGGGGGCGTGGACACTGAA. The V gene is TRBV12-3 or TRBV12-4, the J gene TRBJ1-1, with a tentative D call TRBD1 (6 bases). The read ends 3 residues before the CDR3 terminus; that terminus is restored from the germline J gene. V lost 5 bases to trimming and J lost 3 bases, with 22 bases between them. The CDR3 is 17 residues long.

The CDR3: CASKMAGGNTQYF. CDR3 DNA (partial): TGTGCCAGTAAAATGGCTGGCGGGAATACG. The V and J genes are TRBV11-2 and TRBJ2-3; possible D gene TRBD2, 6 bases. The missing CDR3 end, 3 residues past where the read stops, is filled in from the germline J gene. The germline gives CDR1 SGHAT, CDR2 FQNNGV. V was cut by 9 bases and J by 7 bases, with 17 bases left in between. This CDR3 is 13 amino acids long.

CDR3 in amino acids: CASSTRQGNLGSPLHF. The sequenced part of the CDR3 DNA is TGTGCCAGTAGTACCCGACAGGGGAATTTGGGCTCACCC. The chain couples TRBV19 to TRBJ1-6, with TRBD1 matching over 8 bases. The CDR3 is cut off 3 residues early in the read; its end comes from the germline J gene. The CDR3 loop spans 16 amino acids. V dropped 4 bases and J dropped 10; count of bases not matched to a gene: 12. CDR1 and CDR2 from the germline V gene are LNHDA and SQIVND (reference sequence).

As for this clone: The read is 3 residues too short to cover the CDR3 end, so that end is filled in from the germline J gene. The same CDR3 is also encoded by other DNA sequences in this sample. V usage is TRBV10-1 and J usage is TRBJ2-7, with TRBD1 identical over 8 bases. V gave up 3 bases and J gave up 1 base; unmatched junction bases: 5. Germline CDR1 is WNHNN and CDR2 is SYGVQD (reference sequence). CDR3 length equals 15 residues. The CDR3 bases that were read are TGCGCCAGCAGTGATGGGCAGGGGGCTTCCTACGAG. Residues: CASSDGQGASYE. The entire CDR3 protein reads CASSDGQGASYEQYF.

Details on this clone: The missing CDR3 end, 3 residues past where the read stops, is filled in from the germline J gene. This chain links TRBV20-1 with TRBJ1-5, with D unresolved. Trimming took off 0 bases at V and 5 bases at J, with 8 bases between the two ends. The germline V gene encodes CDR1 DFQATT and CDR2 SNEGSKA (reference sequence). The CDR3 consists of 13 residues. The CDR3 sequence is CSARDLSDQPQHF. Partial CDR3 DNA: TGCAGTGCTAGAGATCTAAGCGATCAGCCC.

On this clone: The read finishes 3 residues shy of the CDR3 end, and the germline J gene is used to complete it. The chain couples TRBV20-1 to TRBJ2-2; D possibly corresponds to TRBD2 (6 bases). The CDR3 runs to 13 residues. The germline CDR1 and CDR2 sequences are DFQATT and SNEGSKA (reference sequence). V gave up 8 bases and J gave up 6 bases, with 16 bases separating them. CDR3 DNA (partial): TGCAGTCTGGAGGGCCGATTCCCCGGGGAG. This encodes CSLEGRFPGE. The full CDR3 protein is CSLEGRFPGELFF.

The sequenced CDR3 bases are TGTGCCAGCAAGGGGAGGACAGGGGCAAACTATGGC. Translated, it gives CASKGRTGANYG. The whole CDR3 region reads CASKGRTGANYGYTF. The chain recombines TRBV7-8 with TRBJ1-2; 9 bases fit TRBD1. Coverage ceases 3 residues before the CDR3 finishes, and the germline J gene fills in the end. CDR3 length equals 15 residues. In germline, CDR1 is SGHVS, CDR2 FQNEAQ. The V gene end was trimmed by 7 bases and the J gene end by 2 bases; junction bases not matched to a gene: 8. The full variable domain, rest sourced from reference TRBV7-8 and TRBJ1-2, is GAGVSQSPRYKVAKRGQDVALRCDPISGHVSLFWYQQALGQGPEFLTYFQNEAQLDKSGLPSDRFFAERPEGSVSTLKIQRTQQEDSAVYLCASKGRTGANYGYTFGSGTRLTVV.